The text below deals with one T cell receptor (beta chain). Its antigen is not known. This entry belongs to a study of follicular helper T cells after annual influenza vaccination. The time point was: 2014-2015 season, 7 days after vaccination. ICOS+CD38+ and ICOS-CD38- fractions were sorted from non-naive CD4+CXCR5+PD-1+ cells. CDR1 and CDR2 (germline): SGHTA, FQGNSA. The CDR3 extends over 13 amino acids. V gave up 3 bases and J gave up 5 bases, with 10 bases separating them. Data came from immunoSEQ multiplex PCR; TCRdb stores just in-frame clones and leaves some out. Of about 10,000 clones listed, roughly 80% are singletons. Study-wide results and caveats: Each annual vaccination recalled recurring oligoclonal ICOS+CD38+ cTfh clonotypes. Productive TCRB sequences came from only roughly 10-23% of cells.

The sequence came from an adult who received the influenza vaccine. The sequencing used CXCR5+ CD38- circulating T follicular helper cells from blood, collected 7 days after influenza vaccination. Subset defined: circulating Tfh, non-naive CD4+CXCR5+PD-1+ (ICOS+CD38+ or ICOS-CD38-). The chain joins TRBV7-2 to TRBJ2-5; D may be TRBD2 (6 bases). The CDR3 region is CASSLSGRETQYF. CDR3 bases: TGTGCCAGCAGCTTGAGCGGGCGGGAGACCCAGTACTTC. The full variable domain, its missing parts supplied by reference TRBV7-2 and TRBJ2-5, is GAGVSQSPSNKVTEKGKDVELRCDPISGHTALYWYRQSLGQGLEFLIYFQGNSAPDKSGLPSDRFSAERTGGSVSTLTIQRTQQEDSAVYLCASSLSGRETQYFGPGTRLLVL.